This T cell receptor (beta chain) is drawn from a study of T cell changes during pregnancy in multiple sclerosis. Repertoires were generated with immunoSEQ multiplex PCR, while TCRdb's copy carries only in-frame clones and drops some. The sample includes approximately 64,000 clones, roughly 88% seen only once; the top ten take roughly 2.2%. This clone appeared a single time. The junction differs from germline at one of its ends, possibly a read error. This CDR3 contains 17 residues. The germline gives CDR1 SGHRS, CDR2 YFSETQ. The chain carries TRBV5-1 and TRBJ2-3; D might be TRBD1 (5 bases). This receptor was taken from a female donor in good health, enrolled as a control in a pregnancy study. This sample comprised peripheral blood, obtained in the second trimester of pregnancy. As DNA, the CDR3 is TGCGCCAGCAGCTTGGAGGGCAGGGAAGGCAGCATAGATACGCAGTATTTT. Amino acids: CASSLEGREGSIDTQYF.